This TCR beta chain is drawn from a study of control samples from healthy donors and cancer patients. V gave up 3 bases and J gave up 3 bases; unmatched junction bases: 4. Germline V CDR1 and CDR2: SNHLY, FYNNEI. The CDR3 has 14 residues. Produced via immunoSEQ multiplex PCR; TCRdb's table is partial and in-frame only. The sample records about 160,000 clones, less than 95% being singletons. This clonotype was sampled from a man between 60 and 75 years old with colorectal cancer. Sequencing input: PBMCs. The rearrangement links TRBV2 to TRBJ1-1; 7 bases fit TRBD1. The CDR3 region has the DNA TGTGCCAGCAGTGAGACAGGGTTTTACACTGAAGCTTTCTTT. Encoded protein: CASSETGFYTEAFF.